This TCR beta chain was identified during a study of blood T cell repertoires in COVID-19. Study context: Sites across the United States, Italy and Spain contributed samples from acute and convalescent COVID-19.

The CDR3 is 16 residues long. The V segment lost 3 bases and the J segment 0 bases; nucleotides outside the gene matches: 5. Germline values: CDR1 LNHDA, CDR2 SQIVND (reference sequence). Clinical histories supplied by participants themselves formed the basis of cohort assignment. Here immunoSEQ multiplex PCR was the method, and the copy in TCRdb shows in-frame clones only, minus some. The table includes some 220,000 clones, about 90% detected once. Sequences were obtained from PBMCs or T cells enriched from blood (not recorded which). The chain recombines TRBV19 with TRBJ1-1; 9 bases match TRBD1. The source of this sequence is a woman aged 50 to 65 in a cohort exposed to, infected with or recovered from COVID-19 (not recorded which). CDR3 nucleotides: TGTGCCAGTAGTATGGACAGGGGCATGATGAACACTGAAGCTTTCTTT. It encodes CASSMDRGMMNTEAFF.